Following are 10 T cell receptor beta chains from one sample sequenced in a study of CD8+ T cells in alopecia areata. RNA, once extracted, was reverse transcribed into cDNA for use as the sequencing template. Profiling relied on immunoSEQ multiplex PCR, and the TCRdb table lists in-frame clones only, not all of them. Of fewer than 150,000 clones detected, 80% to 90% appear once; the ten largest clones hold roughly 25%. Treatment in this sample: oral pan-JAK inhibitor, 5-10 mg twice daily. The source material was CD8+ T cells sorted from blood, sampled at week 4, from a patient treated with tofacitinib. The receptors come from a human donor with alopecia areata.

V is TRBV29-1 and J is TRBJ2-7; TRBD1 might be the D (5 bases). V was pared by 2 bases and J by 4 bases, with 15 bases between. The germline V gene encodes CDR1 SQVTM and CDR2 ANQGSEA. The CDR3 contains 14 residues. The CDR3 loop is CSVETGWVGYEQYF. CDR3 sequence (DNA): TGCAGCGTTGAAACAGGCTGGGTGGGTTACGAGCAGTACTTC.

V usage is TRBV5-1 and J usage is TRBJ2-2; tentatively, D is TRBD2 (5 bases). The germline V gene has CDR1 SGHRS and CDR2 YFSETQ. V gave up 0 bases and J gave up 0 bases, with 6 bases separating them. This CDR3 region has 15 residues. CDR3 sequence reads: CASSLGTANTGELFF. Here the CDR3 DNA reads TGCGCCAGCAGCTTGGGGACTGCGAACACCGGGGAGCTGTTTTTT.

CDR3 residues: CASSLNGDFSNQPQHF. The CDR3 DNA follows: TGTGCCAGCAGTCTCAACGGGGATTTTAGCAATCAGCCCCAGCATTTT. The chain has TRBV27 and TRBJ1-5, with unresolved D. Trimming removed 5 bases at V and 0 bases at J, with 14 bases between. The CDR3 contains 16 residues. Looked up from germline, CDR1 is MNHEY and CDR2 is SMNVEV (reference sequence).

CDR3 in DNA: TGTGCCAGCAGCTTTAGCGTGGAAACCCTCCACTTT. This gives the protein CASSFSVETLHF. The genes are TRBV7-2 and TRBJ1-6, with unresolved D. Trimming took 3 bases from V and 14 from J, leaving 11 bases between them. Germline loops: CDR1 SGHTA, CDR2 FQGNSA. The CDR3 has 12 residues.

CDR3 residues: CASSQILGGGVNTGELFF. CDR3 DNA: TGCGCCAGCAGCCAGATACTGGGCGGGGGGGTAAACACCGGGGAGCTGTTTTTT. This sequence joins TRBV4-1 and TRBJ2-2; 9 positions match TRBD2. Germline V gene data show CDR1 as MGHRA and CDR2 as YSYEKL. This CDR3 has 18 residues. V was pared by 3 bases and J by 2 bases, with 10 bases of the junction left unmatched.

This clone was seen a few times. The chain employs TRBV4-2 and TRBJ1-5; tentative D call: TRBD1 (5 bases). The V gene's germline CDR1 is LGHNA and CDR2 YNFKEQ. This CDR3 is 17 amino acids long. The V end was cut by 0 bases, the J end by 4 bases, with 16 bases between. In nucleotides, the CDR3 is TGTGCCAGCAGCCAAGAAGGTGGGGGTTCCCCTAATCAGCCCCAGCATTTT. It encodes CASSQEGGGSPNQPQHF.

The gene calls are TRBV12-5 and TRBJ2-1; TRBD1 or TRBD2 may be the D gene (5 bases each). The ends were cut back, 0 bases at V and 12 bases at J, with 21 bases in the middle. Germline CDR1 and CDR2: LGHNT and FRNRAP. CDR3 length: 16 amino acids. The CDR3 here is CASGLVGDDRQRGQFF. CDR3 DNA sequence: TGTGCTAGTGGTTTGGTAGGGGATGATCGACAACGGGGGCAGTTCTTC.

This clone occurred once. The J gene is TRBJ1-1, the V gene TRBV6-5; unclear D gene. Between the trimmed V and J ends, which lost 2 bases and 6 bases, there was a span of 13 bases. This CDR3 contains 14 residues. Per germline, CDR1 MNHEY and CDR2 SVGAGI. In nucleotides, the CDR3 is TGTGCCAGCAGTTACATCCGCTCTCACCCTGAAGCTTTCTTT. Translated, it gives CASSYIRSHPEAFF.

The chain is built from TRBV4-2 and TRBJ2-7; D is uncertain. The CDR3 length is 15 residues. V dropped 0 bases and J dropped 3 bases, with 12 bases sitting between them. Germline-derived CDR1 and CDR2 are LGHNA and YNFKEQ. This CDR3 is CASSQDSALYYEQYF. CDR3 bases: TGTGCCAGCAGCCAAGATTCAGCCCTCTACTACGAGCAGTACTTC.

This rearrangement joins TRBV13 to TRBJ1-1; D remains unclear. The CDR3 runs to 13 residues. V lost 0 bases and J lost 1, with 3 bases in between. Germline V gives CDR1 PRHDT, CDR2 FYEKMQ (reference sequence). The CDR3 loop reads CASSLGGNTEAFF. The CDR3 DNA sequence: TGTGCCAGCAGCTTAGGGGGGAACACTGAAGCTTTCTTT. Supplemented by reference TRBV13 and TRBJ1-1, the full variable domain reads AAGVIQSPRHLIKEKRETATLKCYPIPRHDTVYWYQQGPGQDPQFLISFYEKMQSDKGSIPDRFSAQQFSDYHSELNMSSLELGDSALYFCASSLGGNTEAFFGQGTRLTVV.